This T cell receptor (beta chain) stems from a study of radiotherapy plus CTLA-4 blockade in lung cancer. Looking at the study overall: Overall, roughly 17% of patients showed an objective response, while roughly 28% attained disease control.

About this clone itself: What it recognizes is unknown.

Generated by immunoSEQ multiplex PCR, the TCRdb table keeps only in-frame clones and is missing some. The sample carries 40,000 to 55,000 clones, approximately 86% recorded once. Study-level points and caveats: Researchers report tumor-derived TCR clones expanding in blood after radiotherapy plus ipilimumab.

This CDR3 region has 16 residues. CDR1 SNHLY and CDR2 FYNNEI come from the germline V gene. Trimming pared 3 bases from V and 5 bases from J, leaving 17 bases between. This material consisted of peripheral blood, taken from a patient treated with radiotherapy plus ipilimumab. This rearrangement joins TRBV2 to TRBJ2-1; tentative D call: TRBD1 (6 bases). The clonotype comes from a human donor with non-small cell lung cancer that progressed on radiotherapy plus ipilimumab. Some clones in this sample may be carry-over from other donors' samples. The CDR3 here is CASSEYGRGVDNEQFF. The CDR3 DNA reads TGTGCCAGCAGTGAGTATGGCAGGGGCGTAGACAATGAGCAGTTCTTC.